The source of this T cell receptor beta chain is a study of shared clonotypes between healthy human individuals. Study details: Three plates each covered CD4 naive and memory; CD8 naive two, CD8 memory one.

Germline V CDR1 and CDR2: MNHEY, SMNVEV (reference sequence). The CDR3 is made up of 14 amino acids. Trimming shortened V by 7 bases and J by 5 bases, and 17 bases separated the two germline ends. As defined, naive CD8 cells were CD45RO-negative and positively selected for CCR7, with terminally differentiated effector memory CD45RA+ cells excluded. On sorted subsets, replicate PCRs used about 180 ng DNA, or roughly 30,000 T cell genomes. Produced via immunoSEQ multiplex PCR; TCRdb's table is partial and in-frame only. The sample has about 2.2 million clones; just under 95% are singletons. Sequenced sample: naive CD8+ T cells from PBMCs. This chain links TRBV27 with TRBJ1-2, with no clear D. The origin of this receptor is a man between 18 and 29 years old in good health. Some clones in this sample may be carry-over from other donors' samples. In DNA, the CDR3 is TGTGCCAGCAACAAGGGTGGGGAATTGTATGGCTACACCTTC. Encoded protein: CASNKGGELYGYTF.